Below are 19 T cell receptor beta chains sequenced from a single sample in a study of shared clonotypes between healthy human individuals. Clones were read by immunoSEQ multiplex PCR, and TCRdb kept only the in-frame ones, dropping some. This table holds about 1 million clones, about 70% found once. The sequencing sample was made of memory CD4+ T cells sorted from blood. Subset in this sample: CD45RA-negative fraction. Receptors originate from a man between 18 and 35 years old in good health.

This clone was counted between two and nine times. The chain has TRBV2 and TRBJ2-3; a possible D gene is TRBD1 (5 bases). V shed 5 bases and J shed 2 bases, with 11 bases lying between them. This CDR3 is 14 amino acids long. Germline V CDR1 and CDR2: SNHLY, FYNNEI. This CDR3 is CASSQLTDTDTQYF. In DNA form, the CDR3 reads TGTGCCAGCAGTCAACTGACAGACACAGATACGCAGTATTTT.

Regarding this clone: Other DNA sequences from this sample encode an identical CDR3 as well. The chain joins TRBV7-2 to TRBJ2-3; D remains ambiguous. Deletions cut 1 base from V and 3 bases from J, with 5 bases between. The germline V gene encodes CDR1 SGHTA and CDR2 FQGNSA. CDR3 length: 13 residues. The DNA for the CDR3 is TGTGCCAGCAGCTTAGACTGGACAGATACGCAGTATTTT. As protein: CASSLDWTDTQYF. Based on the CDR3 plus reference TRBV7-2 and TRBJ2-3, the full variable domain is GAGVSQSPSNKVTEKGKDVELRCDPISGHTALYWYRQSLGQGLEFLIYFQGNSAPDKSGLPSDRFSAERTGGSVSTLTIQRTQQEDSAVYLCASSLDWTDTQYFGPGTRLTVL.

This sequence joins TRBV11-2 and TRBJ2-1; D is tentatively TRBD1 or TRBD2 (5 bases each). The germline gives CDR1 SGHAT, CDR2 FQNNGV. V lost 5 bases and J 11 bases, leaving 10 bases between the germline ends. This CDR3 region has 11 residues. In DNA form, the CDR3 reads TGTGCCAGCAGCCACGGGACGCAGCAGTTCTTC. Its translation is CASSHGTQQFF.

This sequence joins TRBV5-1 and TRBJ2-7, with 7 nucleotides matching TRBD2. CDR1 is SGHRS and CDR2 is YFSETQ in the germline V gene. This CDR3 region has 14 residues. Trimming cost V 1 base and J 6 bases; bases outside gene matches: 7. The CDR3: CASSLSGEGGEQYF. Written as DNA, the CDR3 is TGCGCCAGCAGCTTGTCGGGGGAGGGTGGCGAGCAGTACTTC.

The J gene is TRBJ2-7, the V gene TRBV7-2; TRBD2 matches at 8 bases. CDR1 and CDR2 from the germline V gene are SGHTA and FQGNSA. The CDR3 spans 16 residues. V lost 1 base, J lost 3 bases, and 8 bases stayed unmatched. In DNA form, the CDR3 reads TGTGCCAGCAGCTTAGATACTAGCGGATCACTCTACGAGCAGTACTTC. Protein product: CASSLDTSGSLYEQYF.

The V and J genes are TRBV5-4 and TRBJ2-2; 9 bases align to TRBD1. Germline CDR1 SGHNT, CDR2 YYREEE (reference sequence). Trimming took 4 bases from V and 10 from J; bases not matched to a gene: 8. The CDR3 length is 14 residues. In DNA, the CDR3 is TGTGCCAGCAGCCAAGGACAGGGGCGAGTGGAGCTGTTTTTT. Its protein is CASSQGQGRVELFF.

This chain uses TRBV11-3 with TRBJ2-1; no definite D call. CDR3 length: 13 residues. Trimming removed 5 bases at V and 5 bases at J, with 10 bases between. Germline V lookup: CDR1 SGHNT, CDR2 YENEEA. The CDR3 coding sequence is TGTGCCAGCAGCCCGAACCGGGACAATGAGCAGTTCTTC. This encodes CASSPNRDNEQFF.

This clone was detected only once. V gene TRBV28 combines with J gene TRBJ2-7; 7 bases fit TRBD2. The CDR3 loop spans 12 amino acids. V was clipped by 5 bases and J by 12 bases; unmatched bases: 10. Germline lookup yields CDR1 MDHEN and CDR2 SYDVKM. CDR3 loop: CASSTPSGAGYF. The CDR3 bases are TGTGCCAGCAGTACCCCTAGCGGTGCGGGGTACTTC.

V usage is TRBV28 and J usage is TRBJ2-7; D ambiguous. Germline V gene data show CDR1 as MDHEN and CDR2 as SYDVKM. Trimming shortened V by 8 bases and J by 2 bases, and 10 bases separated the two germline ends. There are 12 residues in the CDR3. This chain's CDR3 is CASLGNTYEQYF. DNA of the CDR3: TGTGCCAGCCTTGGGAATACCTACGAGCAGTACTTC.

The chain is built from TRBV12-2 and TRBJ2-1; TRBD1, the D gene given by the table, was not confirmed from the DNA. TRBV12-2 is noted as a pseudogene. The CDR3 spans 18 residues. The CDR3 bases are TGTGCAAGTGACAGGGGCGGATTTGCCCTTAGCTCCTACAATGAGCAGTTCTTC. It codes for CASDRGGFALSSYNEQFF.

The chain is built from TRBV25-1 and TRBJ1-2; no clear D gene. V was clipped by 7 bases and J by 4 bases, with 10 bases between them. The CDR3 extends over 12 amino acids. Germline CDR1 reads MGHDK; CDR2 reads SYGVNS. The CDR3 DNA follows: TGTGCCAGCAACAGAGGTTTCTATGGCTACACCTTC. This gives the protein CASNRGFYGYTF.

This chain uses TRBV30 with TRBJ2-5; possible D gene TRBD1, 7 bases. Germline V CDR1 and CDR2: GTSNPN, SVGIG (reference sequence). The V end was cut by 8 bases, the J end by 4 bases, with 17 bases between. The CDR3 consists of 13 residues. CDR3 sequence: CAHHRGGGETQYF. The CDR3 nucleotides are TGTGCCCACCACAGGGGAGGCGGAGAGACCCAGTACTTC.

The V and J genes are TRBV7-2 and TRBJ2-7, with TRBD2 as a possible D gene (6 bases). With 4 bases removed from V and 6 bases from J, the gap between germline ends came to 19 bases. Germline V CDR1 and CDR2: SGHTA, FQGNSA. The CDR3 sequence is 15 residues long. The CDR3 DNA reads TGTGCCAGCAGCTACGGCGGGACTCTCTCCGCCGAGCAGTACTTC. This translates into CASSYGGTLSAEQYF.

J is TRBJ1-2 and V is TRBV9; D unresolved. The V gene's germline CDR1 is SGDLS and CDR2 YYNGEE. The CDR3 runs to 13 residues. Trimming removed 3 bases from V and 7 bases from J, with 13 bases in between. CDR3 DNA sequence: TGTGCCAGCAGCGGAGGGTTTTGGTCTGGCTACACCTTC. Translated, it gives CASSGGFWSGYTF.

This rearrangement joins TRBV6-6 to TRBJ1-1; D gene ambiguous. V was trimmed by 7 bases and J by 1 base, leaving 16 bases between them. From germline, CDR1 is MNHNY and CDR2 SVGAGI (reference sequence). This CDR3 is built from 15 residues. CDR3 sequence (DNA): TGTGCCAGCACCCACGGGCAGACTAGGAACACTGAAGCTTTCTTT. Residues: CASTHGQTRNTEAFF.

The sample holds a few counts of this clone. In the same sample, other DNA sequences code for this CDR3. V usage is TRBV19 and J usage is TRBJ1-5; maybe TRBD1 (5 bases). The V end was cut by 5 bases, the J end by 4 bases, with 9 bases between. CDR3 size: 13 residues. Germline V gives CDR1 LNHDA, CDR2 SQIVND (reference sequence). The CDR3 sequence is CASSRQSNQPQHF. The CDR3 DNA sequence: TGTGCCAGTAGTCGACAGTCAAATCAGCCCCAGCATTTT.

The V gene is TRBV18, the J gene TRBJ1-3; unclear D gene. V was clipped by 4 bases and J by 1 base, with 11 bases between them. Germline CDR1 KGHSH, CDR2 LQKENI. This CDR3 has 15 residues. The CDR3 region is CASSQTEVSGNTIYF. The CDR3 DNA reads TGTGCCAGCTCACAAACTGAGGTTTCTGGAAACACCATATATTTT.

With regard to this clone: This specimen includes other DNA sequences encoding the same CDR3. This chain links TRBV5-4 with TRBJ2-2; no clear D. Germline CDR1 is SGHNT and CDR2 is YYREEE (reference sequence). The V end was cut by 0 bases, the J end by 0 bases, with 3 bases between. This CDR3 comprises 14 residues. Here the CDR3 reads CASSLAPNTGELFF. Here the CDR3 DNA reads TGTGCCAGCAGCTTGGCCCCGAACACCGGGGAGCTGTTTTTT. Supplemented by reference TRBV5-4 and TRBJ2-2, the full variable domain reads ETGVTQSPTHLIKTRGQQVTLRCSSQSGHNTVSWYQQALGQGPQFIFQYYREEENGRGNFPPRFSGLQFPNYSSELNVNALELDDSALYLCASSLAPNTGELFFGEGSRLTVL.

The chain employs TRBV5-1 and TRBJ2-7; D is perhaps TRBD1 or TRBD2 (5 bases each). CDR1 is SGHRS and CDR2 is YFSETQ in the germline V gene. Trimming stripped 5 bases from V and 4 bases from J, with 13 bases between. This CDR3 comprises 13 residues. The CDR3 bases are TGCGCCAGCAGGAGGGGTGAGGGATACGAGCAGTACTTC. Amino acids: CASRRGEGYEQYF.